This entry features one T cell receptor (beta chain) sequence. What it binds is unknown. The PCR employed 60 Vbeta primers together with 13 Jbeta primers. Sequencing was performed with immunoSEQ multiplex PCR; in TCRdb, only in-frame clones are kept and a portion is missing. Seen here are around 160,000 clones, approximately 80% observed once, and the top ten hold over 1.1%. This sample is part of a study of cytomegalovirus exposure and HLA in healthy donors. Across the whole study: An early release of data contained tens of millions of unique TCRs, which came from HLA-typed donors. Most donors, roughly 84% of a few hundred genotyped, fell in the Caucasian-associated ancestry cluster. Study-level results: Cytomegalovirus-associated status was assigned to 150 to 200 TCR beta chains. Looking again later, the authors saw that most CMV-associated TCR beta chains seemed HLA-restricted.

Input material: PBMCs. The source is a male donor in good health and CMV-seronegative.

The CDR3 nucleotides are TGTGCCAGCAGCTCTCTGGACAGTTCCTCCTACGAGCAGTACTTC. Translation gives CASSSLDSSSYEQYF. The V call is TRBV11-2, the J call TRBJ2-7; possible D gene TRBD1, 6 bases. The ends were cut back, 4 bases at V and 0 bases at J, with 13 bases in the middle. The CDR3 sequence is 15 residues long. From germline, CDR1 is SGHAT and CDR2 FQNNGV.